This passage covers 6 T cell receptor beta chains from one sample sequenced in a study of blood T cell repertoires in COVID-19. Produced via immunoSEQ multiplex PCR; TCRdb's table is partial and in-frame only. This table holds hundreds of thousands of clones, roughly 87% found once. Sample: peripheral blood. These receptor sequences come from a man aged 60-69 years who had recovered from COVID-19.

The rearrangement uses TRBV2 and TRBJ2-5; 8 nucleotides line up with TRBD1. The CDR3 length is 15 residues. J lost 5 bases, V lost 8 bases, and 13 bases had no gene match. CDR1 is SNHLY, CDR2 FYNNEI, per germline. CDR3 amino acids: CASGESGQGFETQYF. DNA for the CDR3: TGTGCCAGCGGGGAGTCAGGACAGGGTTTCGAGACCCAGTACTTC.

V gene TRBV9 combines with J gene TRBJ2-3, with 14 bases lining up with TRBD2. This CDR3 comprises 16 residues. V lost 3 bases, J lost 7 bases, and 7 bases stayed unmatched. Germline V gives CDR1 SGDLS, CDR2 YYNGEE. Here the CDR3 reads CASSATSGGAENTQYF. The CDR3 region has the DNA TGTGCCAGCAGCGCGACTAGCGGGGGGGCCGAAAATACGCAGTATTTT.

The chain is built from TRBV3-1 (or the pseudogene TRBV3-2) and TRBJ1-3; a weak D match, TRBD1 (5 bases). This CDR3 has 17 amino acids. CDR1 LGHDT and CDR2 YNNKEL come from the germline V gene (reference sequence). V was trimmed by 1 base and J by 0 bases, leaving 13 bases between them. The CDR3 DNA sequence: TGTGCCAGCAGCCAAGGTTTAGCGGGACGCTCTGGAAACACCATATATTTT. It specifies CASSQGLAGRSGNTIYF.

J is TRBJ1-5 and V is TRBV2; D might be TRBD1 (6 bases). Trimming left V 7 bases short and J 7 bases short, with 17 bases between. CDR3 size: 14 residues. Germline-derived CDR1 and CDR2 are SNHLY and FYNNEI. CDR3 region: CASTTVGAGQPQHF. The CDR3 DNA sequence: TGTGCCAGCACCACAGTGGGGGCAGGCCAGCCCCAGCATTTT.

The rearrangement uses TRBV21-1 and TRBJ2-5; TRBD2 is the table's D call, not checked against the DNA. TRBV21-1 is a pseudogene. The CDR3 length is 17 residues. The CDR3, as DNA: TGTGCCAGCAGCAAAGACGACTGGCGGGGGCTTGGGGAGACCCAGTACTTC. Protein sequence: CASSKDDWRGLGETQYF.

The V and J genes are TRBV21-1 and TRBJ2-1; the D segment call TRBD2 is taken from the table without a DNA check. TRBV21-1 is a pseudogene segment. The CDR3 is 19 amino acids. The CDR3 coding sequence is TGTGCCAGCAGCCTAATCGGTGAGAAGGAGGGGCGGGCCACAAATGAGCAGTTCTTC. As protein: CASSLIGEKEGRATNEQFF.